These T cell receptor beta chains were read from a single sample in a study of graft-versus-host responses after intestinal transplantation. Using immunoSEQ multiplex PCR, the repertoire was profiled, and TCRdb retains in-frame clones only, with some absent. The repertoire holds more than 65,000 clones, around 90% seen once, with about 1.3% in the top ten. The antigens of these receptors remain unknown. The sample in question was unstimulated CD8+ T cells sorted from spleen or lymph node cells, obtained before intestinal transplant. These receptors were obtained from a human donor who received an intestinal transplant. The CDR3 runs from the conserved cysteine through the conserved F or W. The order of the fields is D gene, J gene, V gene, clone size, CDR3 DNA, CDR3 protein. D genes are given only for firm matches. Only some rows state a clone size, as once, few, many or a class for expanded clones.

d_call: -; j_call: TRBJ2-5; v_call: TRBV10-3; clone_size: -; cdr3_nt: TGTGCCATCAGTGAGTCCCCCCAGAGGTGGGAGACCCAGTACTTC; cdr3_aa: CAISESPQRWETQYF
d_call: -; j_call: TRBJ1-6; v_call: TRBV9; clone_size: -; cdr3_nt: TGTGCCAGCAGCGTAGATGACAGTCATAATTCACCCCTCCACTTT; cdr3_aa: CASSVDDSHNSPLHF
d_call: -; j_call: TRBJ1-5; v_call: TRBV4-1; clone_size: -; cdr3_nt: TGCGCCAGCAGCCAAGACGAGGAGGGGCGTCAGCCCCAGCATTTT; cdr3_aa: CASSQDEEGRQPQHF
d_call: -; j_call: TRBJ2-7; v_call: TRBV19; clone_size: -; cdr3_nt: TGTGCCAGTAACGGGGCAGGGGACGGCGAGCAGTACTTC; cdr3_aa: CASNGAGDGEQYF
d_call: -; j_call: TRBJ1-1; v_call: TRBV7-9; clone_size: once; cdr3_nt: TGTGCCAGCAGCTTTGTTGGACTTCAAGAAGCTTTCTTT; cdr3_aa: CASSFVGLQEAFF
d_call: -; j_call: TRBJ1-4; v_call: TRBV7-2; clone_size: once; cdr3_nt: TGTGCCAGCAGCCCAAAACCCAGGGTGCTAACCAATGAAAAACTGTTTTTT; cdr3_aa: CASSPKPRVLTNEKLFF
d_call: -; j_call: TRBJ1-3; v_call: TRBV7-8; clone_size: -; cdr3_nt: TGTGCCAGCAGCAAGCAGACAGGTGGGGACACCATATATTTT; cdr3_aa: CASSKQTGGDTIYF
d_call: TRBD1; j_call: TRBJ2-7; v_call: TRBV7-9; clone_size: -; cdr3_nt: TGTGCCAGCAGTAAACCGGGACAGGGATACGAGCAGTACTTC; cdr3_aa: CASSKPGQGYEQYF
d_call: -; j_call: TRBJ1-2; v_call: TRBV5-6; clone_size: few; cdr3_nt: TGTGCCAGCAGCTTGGTGGCAGACTATGGCTACACCTTC; cdr3_aa: CASSLVADYGYTF
d_call: -; j_call: TRBJ1-2; v_call: TRBV7-2; clone_size: -; cdr3_nt: TGTGCCAGCAGCCAAACAAACCCAGGGTCCTATGGCTACACCTTC; cdr3_aa: CASSQTNPGSYGYTF
d_call: -; j_call: TRBJ1-4; v_call: TRBV27; clone_size: -; cdr3_nt: TGTGCCAGCAGTCCCCGGGGGGCCAGGGAAAAACTGTTTTTT; cdr3_aa: CASSPRGAREKLFF
d_call: -; j_call: TRBJ1-1; v_call: TRBV6-1; clone_size: -; cdr3_nt: TGTGCCAGCAGCAGACGGACAGCGAACACTGAAGCTTTCTTT; cdr3_aa: CASSRRTANTEAFF
d_call: TRBD1; j_call: TRBJ2-7; v_call: TRBV7-8; clone_size: -; cdr3_nt: TGTGCCAGCAGCTTAGGGACAGGGTCCTACGAGCAGTACTTC; cdr3_aa: CASSLGTGSYEQYF
d_call: TRBD2; j_call: TRBJ2-7; v_call: TRBV7-8; clone_size: -; cdr3_nt: TGTGCCAGCAGCCCGCCGACTAGCGGGGGGGGGTTTTTCTACGAGCAGTACTTC; cdr3_aa: CASSPPTSGGGFFYEQYF
d_call: TRBD2; j_call: TRBJ2-1; v_call: TRBV19; clone_size: -; cdr3_nt: TGTGCCAGTAGTTTATCAGCGGGGGCGCCCAATGAGCAGTTCTTC; cdr3_aa: CASSLSAGAPNEQFF
d_call: -; j_call: TRBJ1-3; v_call: TRBV29-1; clone_size: -; cdr3_nt: TGCAGCGTTGCGGCAGGTCCTGGAAACACCATATATTTT; cdr3_aa: CSVAAGPGNTIYF
d_call: TRBD2; j_call: TRBJ2-7; v_call: TRBV2; clone_size: once; cdr3_nt: TGTGCCAGCAGTCCCAGCGGGGGGGCCTCCTACGAGCAGTACTTC; cdr3_aa: CASSPSGGASYEQYF
d_call: TRBD2; j_call: TRBJ2-5; v_call: TRBV5-4; clone_size: -; cdr3_nt: TGTGCCAGCAGCTTGGCGGGGGGGCCCAATCAAGAGACCCAGTACTTC; cdr3_aa: CASSLAGGPNQETQYF
d_call: TRBD2; j_call: TRBJ2-5; v_call: TRBV19; clone_size: -; cdr3_nt: TGTGCCAGTCGGGGACTAGCGGGGGACCAGGGGGAGACCCAGTACTTC; cdr3_aa: CASRGLAGDQGETQYF
d_call: -; j_call: TRBJ1-1; v_call: TRBV27; clone_size: -; cdr3_nt: TGTGCCAGCAGTGCCCTTCAGGGGTTCCCTGAAGCTTTCTTT; cdr3_aa: CASSALQGFPEAFF
d_call: TRBD2; j_call: TRBJ2-6; v_call: TRBV19; clone_size: -; cdr3_nt: TGTGCCAGTAGGACTAGCCCTCCTTCTGGGGCCAACGTCCTGACTTTC; cdr3_aa: CASRTSPPSGANVLTF
d_call: -; j_call: TRBJ2-7; v_call: TRBV6-1; clone_size: -; cdr3_nt: TGTGCCAGCAGTGAAGGGATCGGACAGAACTACGAGCAGTACTTC; cdr3_aa: CASSEGIGQNYEQYF
d_call: TRBD1; j_call: TRBJ1-1; v_call: TRBV2; clone_size: -; cdr3_nt: TGTGCCAATGGACAGGGCAACACTGAAGCTTTCTTT; cdr3_aa: CANGQGNTEAFF
d_call: -; j_call: TRBJ2-7; v_call: TRBV10-3; clone_size: -; cdr3_nt: TGTGCCATCAGTGAAAGCGGACCCTTTTACGAGCAGTACTTC; cdr3_aa: CAISESGPFYEQYF
d_call: -; j_call: TRBJ2-2; v_call: TRBV11-2; clone_size: once; cdr3_nt: TGTGCCAGCGGACCTCCCGGGGGTACCGGGGAGCTGTTTTTT; cdr3_aa: CASGPPGGTGELFF
d_call: -; j_call: TRBJ2-7; v_call: TRBV13; clone_size: -; cdr3_nt: TGTGCCAGCAGCTTAGGGACAAGTCACTACGAGCAGTACTTC; cdr3_aa: CASSLGTSHYEQYF
d_call: -; j_call: TRBJ2-7; v_call: TRBV6-5; clone_size: -; cdr3_nt: TGTGCCAGCAGTTATCAGGGGGGCTACGAGCAGTACTTC; cdr3_aa: CASSYQGGYEQYF
d_call: -; j_call: TRBJ2-1; v_call: TRBV6-5; clone_size: -; cdr3_nt: TGTGCCACCTCAGGGTTCTCCGGGCCCTACAATGAGCAGTTCTTC; cdr3_aa: CATSGFSGPYNEQFF
d_call: TRBD2; j_call: TRBJ2-2; v_call: TRBV11-2; clone_size: -; cdr3_nt: TGTGCCAGCACGGGGGGGGCCGGGGAGCTGTTTTTT; cdr3_aa: CASTGGAGELFF
d_call: -; j_call: TRBJ2-7; v_call: TRBV15; clone_size: few; cdr3_nt: TGTGCCACCAGTTCAGGGGTCCCCTACGAGCAGTACTTC; cdr3_aa: CATSSGVPYEQYF
d_call: TRBD2; j_call: TRBJ2-3; v_call: TRBV5-6; clone_size: -; cdr3_nt: TGTGCCAGCAGCGGGTTAGCGGGGGTCACCACAGATACGCAGTATTTT; cdr3_aa: CASSGLAGVTTDTQYF
d_call: -; j_call: TRBJ1-6; v_call: TRBV9; clone_size: -; cdr3_nt: TGTGCCAGCAGCGCGGACGGGGACTATAATTCACCCCTCCACTTT; cdr3_aa: CASSADGDYNSPLHF
d_call: -; j_call: TRBJ1-1; v_call: TRBV27; clone_size: -; cdr3_nt: TGTGCCAGCAGTTTATTTCACGGGCTAGGGGGATTCACTGAAGCTTTCTTT; cdr3_aa: CASSLFHGLGGFTEAFF
d_call: -; j_call: TRBJ2-7; v_call: TRBV5-6; clone_size: few; cdr3_nt: TGTGCCAGCAGCTCAGGGTATATGTTCGAGCAGTACTTC; cdr3_aa: CASSSGYMFEQYF
d_call: TRBD1; j_call: TRBJ1-2; v_call: TRBV27; clone_size: -; cdr3_nt: TGTGCCACTCAGGGGGGCGCATTAAATGGCTACACCTTC; cdr3_aa: CATQGGALNGYTF
d_call: -; j_call: TRBJ2-7; v_call: TRBV7-9; clone_size: once; cdr3_nt: TGTGCCAGCGGAACACAGGTCGAGCAGTACTTC; cdr3_aa: CASGTQVEQYF
d_call: TRBD1; j_call: TRBJ1-1; v_call: TRBV5-1; clone_size: once; cdr3_nt: TGCGCCAGCAGCTTGGGGCAGGGGGCGATGAACACTGAAGCTTTCTTT; cdr3_aa: CASSLGQGAMNTEAFF
d_call: -; j_call: TRBJ1-2; v_call: TRBV7-9; clone_size: -; cdr3_nt: TGTGCCAGCCTCGCCCGGGGTTTTGGTGGCTACACCTTC; cdr3_aa: CASLARGFGGYTF